This T cell receptor (beta chain) emerged from a study of T cells in Graves' hyperthyroidism and ophthalmopathy. The CDR3 length is 14 residues. Germline values: CDR1 LNHDA, CDR2 SQIVND (reference sequence). The germline V and J ends were trimmed by 5 bases and 3 bases, with 11 bases remaining between them. Of note for this clonotype: The antigen remains undetermined.

RNA transcripts served as the template for amplifying TCR beta CDR3 regions. The TCR CDR3 first-round RT-PCR relied on the HTBI primer set. MiXCR, run by TCRdb on the multiplex PCR reads, gives a single entry per CDR3 protein. The data contain around 620,000 distinct CDR3 sequences, approximately 15% of them singletons. Study-wide findings and caveats: A model of 13 V-J pairs discriminated ophthalmopathy from stable hyperthyroidism.

A NOSPECS grade of at least 4, a Clinical Activity Score of at least 3 and duration under 3 months were recorded in ophthalmopathy patients. The sequence derives from a woman aged 18-35 years with Graves' ophthalmopathy. The J gene is TRBJ1-5, the V gene TRBV19; TRBD1 might be the D (5 bases). The sequencing input was blood. CDR3 in amino acids: CASSEEGSNQPQHF. CDR3 coding DNA: TGTGCCAGTAGTGAAGAGGGGTCCAATCAGCCCCAGCATTTT.